These T cell receptor beta chains were read from a single sample in a study of control samples from healthy donors and cancer patients. The data were produced by immunoSEQ multiplex PCR, yet TCRdb's version contains in-frame clones alone and is incomplete. The sample has about 120,000 clones; about 94% are singletons. Source material: blood. The receptors come from a man in his thirties or forties in good health. Both conserved end residues are trimmed from each CDR3.

V gene	J gene	CDR3 protein
TRBV6-5	TRBJ2-2	ASNRTPNTGELF
TRBV7-9	TRBJ2-5	ASSPGLVKRETQY
TRBV6-5	TRBJ2-6	ASSVRDSGANVLT
TRBV5-1	TRBJ2-7	ASRSLEGQFEQY
TRBV9	TRBJ2-1	ASSQRTRDREKNEQF
TRBV7-2	TRBJ2-1	ASSPRTSGGAEF
TRBV11-2	TRBJ2-1	ASSLVNSQKQF
TRBV27	TRBJ2-3	ASSDTGASTDTQY
TRBV10-2	TRBJ1-1	ASSVQGASEAF
TRBV9	TRBJ1-3	ASSDDIGAFVGSTIY
TRBV5-1	TRBJ2-7	ASSLGGTGYEQY
TRBV2	TRBJ2-1	ASRSRGTRQDEQF
TRBV18	TRBJ1-2	ASSPPAATHGGYT
TRBV2	TRBJ1-3	AGKNRTGNTIY
TRBV10-3	TRBJ1-2	AISELDRNYGYT
TRBV18	TRBJ2-7	ASSPTPTGGKNEQY
TRBV20-1	TRBJ1-2	SASPGGGGVYYGYT
TRBV5-1	TRBJ1-3	ASSLGQGNTIY
TRBV11-2	TRBJ1-6	ASSFGTASPLH
TRBV19	TRBJ2-2	ASSIAFQGGTGELF
TRBV3-1/TRBV3-2	TRBJ2-1	ASSQVGNEQF
TRBV7-3	TRBJ2-2	ASSPGQSNTGELF
TRBV5-1	TRBJ1-3	ASSGGSFSGNTIY
TRBV6-6	TRBJ2-3	ASRLPSRATQY
TRBV11-2	TRBJ1-2	ASSLDTTNYGYT
TRBV3-1/TRBV3-2	TRBJ2-5	ASSQRQFQETQY
TRBV6-6	TRBJ1-4	ASSYSTEGGEKLF
TRBV3-1/TRBV3-2	TRBJ2-7	ASSRGLAGGLYEQY
TRBV6-6	TRBJ2-1	ASRDVAGGLDEQF
TRBV24-1	TRBJ1-1	ATSDTGGTEAF
TRBV10-3	TRBJ1-3	AISESSENTIY
TRBV28	TRBJ2-1	ASRKNRGAYNEQF
TRBV7-9	TRBJ1-3	ASSPGWGNTIY
TRBV28	TRBJ2-1	ASTVGGSDEQF
TRBV6-5	TRBJ1-2	ASSPSRGLGGYT
TRBV7-9	TRBJ2-4	ASSFSDLAKNIQY
TRBV7-9	TRBJ2-4	ASSWELAKNIQY
TRBV10-1	TRBJ2-2	ASSERTTKNTGELF
TRBV5-1	TRBJ2-5	ASSLYGGDVETQY
TRBV7-8	TRBJ2-5	ASSQEWTQY
TRBV7-9	TRBJ1-3	ASTPLIGTEGNTIY